A single TCR beta chain is shown here with its context. This entry is derived from a study of T-cell memory formation after mild COVID-19. The trim removed 5 bases at V and 0 bases at J, leaving 15 bases unmatched. The CDR3 spans 18 residues. Germline CDR1 is SGHRS and CDR2 is YFSETQ. TCRdb recomputed calls from the 5' RACE reads with MiXCR, one row per CDR3 protein. The data show 450,000 or so distinct CDR3 sequences, with roughly 25% seen just once and around 12% held by the top ten. This clonotype was obtained from an adult woman who had mild COVID-19 (a few samples of this study predate the infection). Cell type and time point are not known. This chain uses TRBV5-1 with TRBJ2-7, with 9 bases matching TRBD2. Specimen: PBMCs or a T cell subset sorted from them (not recorded which). The CDR3 loop is CASSLPLSGSYSSYEQYF. The DNA of the CDR3 is TGCGCCAGCAGTCTTCCCCTTAGCGGGAGTTACAGCTCCTACGAGCAGTACTTC.